Listed here are 27 T cell receptor beta chains from one sample, sequenced in a study of blood T cell repertoires in COVID-19. Repertoires were generated with immunoSEQ multiplex PCR, while TCRdb's copy carries only in-frame clones and drops some. The sample consists of around 200,000 clones, approximately 84% of them appearing once. Material: peripheral blood. The receptors derive from a human donor in a cohort sampled during active COVID-19.

V usage is TRBV4-1 and J usage is TRBJ1-2; possibly TRBD1 for D (5 bases). The V end lost 0 bases, the J end lost 7 bases, and 12 bases lay between the germline ends. The CDR3 extends over 14 amino acids. The germline V gene encodes CDR1 MGHRA and CDR2 YSYEKL. The CDR3 sequence is CASSQDGGTAGYTF. The CDR3 nucleotides are TGCGCCAGCAGCCAAGACGGAGGGACGGCTGGCTACACCTTC.

This chain uses TRBV13 with TRBJ2-7, with D tentatively TRBD1 (6 bases). The CDR3 spans 16 residues. V was clipped by 1 base and J by 2 bases, with 15 bases between them. CDR1 and CDR2 (germline): PRHDT, FYEKMQ (reference sequence). This CDR3 reads CASSLAPDRRPYEQYF. In nucleotides, the CDR3 is TGTGCCAGCAGCTTAGCCCCAGACAGGAGGCCCTACGAGCAGTACTTC.

V is TRBV7-8 and J is TRBJ1-6; 9 bases line up with TRBD1. The CDR3 sequence is 20 residues long. The germline V gene encodes CDR1 SGHVS and CDR2 FQNEAQ. Trimming at V came to 2 bases and at J to 0 bases, leaving 11 bases not matched to a gene. In DNA, the CDR3 is TGTGCCAGCAGCTTACGTTCGGGACAGGGAAGAAGCTCCTATAATTCACCCCTCCACTTT. This encodes CASSLRSGQGRSSYNSPLHF.

This clone was observed a handful of times. The chain joins TRBV7-9 to TRBJ2-7, with a weak D call TRBD2 (6 bases). The V end was cut by 4 bases, the J end by 1 base, with 8 bases between. CDR1 is SEHNR and CDR2 is FQNEAQ in the germline V gene (reference sequence). The CDR3 loop spans 13 amino acids. The CDR3 is CASSWAGSYEQYF. The CDR3 DNA reads as TGTGCCAGCAGCTGGGCGGGATCCTACGAGCAGTACTTC. The full variable domain, rest sourced from reference TRBV7-9 and TRBJ2-7, is DTGVSQNPRHKITKRGQNVTFRCDPISEHNRLYWYRQTLGQGPEFLTYFQNEAQLEKSRLLSDRFSAERPKGSFSTLEIQRTEQGDSAMYLCASSWAGSYEQYFGPGTRLTVT.

Only one count was recorded for this clone. The chain recombines TRBV18 with TRBJ1-5; 9 bases line up with TRBD1. In germline, CDR1 is KGHSH, CDR2 LQKENI. V shed 6 bases, J shed 4 bases, and the junction held 7 bases outside the gene matches. The CDR3 length is 15 residues. CDR3 in amino acids: CASSRSGTGNQPQHF. DNA for the CDR3: TGTGCCAGCTCGCGCTCCGGGACAGGGAATCAGCCCCAGCATTTT.

The rearrangement uses TRBV20-1 and TRBJ1-2, with D tentatively TRBD1 (5 bases). Germline V gene data show CDR1 as DFQATT and CDR2 as SNEGSKA (reference sequence). The CDR3 length is 12 residues. V gave up 3 bases and J gave up 6 bases, with 11 bases separating them. The CDR3 is CSASGQGHGYTF. The DNA of the CDR3 is TGCAGTGCTAGTGGGCAGGGCCATGGCTACACCTTC.

This clone has only one observation. The CDR3 loop reads CASSARGGEQFF. DNA for the CDR3: TGTGCCAGCAGCGCTCGGGGAGGTGAGCAGTTCTTC. The gene calls are TRBV9 and TRBJ2-1; perhaps TRBD2 as D (6 bases). The CDR3 consists of 12 residues. The germline gives CDR1 SGDLS, CDR2 YYNGEE. Between the trimmed V and J ends, which lost 3 bases and 9 bases, there was a span of 10 bases.

J is TRBJ2-7 and V is TRBV7-3, with a possible D match to TRBD2 (7 bases). Germline CDR1 and CDR2: SGHTA and FQGTGA. V dropped 8 bases and J dropped 2 bases, with 19 bases sitting between them. The CDR3 consists of 15 residues. The CDR3 sequence is CASGEMGGPAYEQYF. CDR3 nucleotides: TGTGCCAGCGGGGAGATGGGGGGGCCTGCCTACGAGCAGTACTTC.

The chain has TRBV4-1 and TRBJ2-1, with 8 positions matching TRBD2. The CDR3 is made up of 15 amino acids. CDR1 and CDR2 from the germline V gene are MGHRA and YSYEKL. With V trimmed by 1 base and J by 6 bases, 5 bases remained unmatched. The CDR3 loop is CASSQAGGVVNEQFF. CDR3 DNA sequence: TGCGCCAGCAGCCAAGCCGGGGGGGTTGTCAATGAGCAGTTCTTC.

This clone has a single count. The rearrangement uses TRBV6-5 and TRBJ1-2; 11 positions agree with TRBD1. Losses at the gene ends were 7 bases for V and 8 bases for J; bases not matched to a gene: 12. The length of the CDR3 is 15 residues. Germline V gene lookup returns CDR1 MNHEY and CDR2 SVGAGI. The CDR3 is CASTQTGQGAGGYTF. CDR3 in DNA: TGTGCCAGCACTCAAACAGGACAGGGGGCGGGAGGCTACACCTTC.

The CDR3 coding sequence is TGTGCCAGCAGTGAAGGGACTAGCGGGGGGGCTGGGGATACGCAGTATTTT. Encoded protein: CASSEGTSGGAGDTQYF. The chain carries TRBV2 and TRBJ2-3, with TRBD2 matching over 15 bases. Trimming cost V 1 base and J 6 bases; bases outside gene matches: 5. In germline, CDR1 is SNHLY, CDR2 FYNNEI. The CDR3 is made up of 17 amino acids.

Details on this clone: Different DNA sequences within this sample yield the same CDR3. V usage is TRBV9 and J usage is TRBJ2-7, with 10 bases that match TRBD2. With 0 bases clipped from V and 1 base from J, the junction kept 1 base outside the gene matches. Per the germline V gene, CDR1 is SGDLS and CDR2 is YYNGEE. This CDR3 has 15 residues. The CDR3 sequence: CASSVGGLASYEQYF. For the CDR3, the DNA is TGTGCCAGCAGCGTAGGGGGACTAGCGTCCTACGAGCAGTACTTC.

V usage is TRBV6-5 and J usage is TRBJ1-6, with D possibly matching TRBD1 (5 bases). There are 15 residues in the CDR3. The V gene's germline CDR1 is MNHEY and CDR2 SVGAGI. The germline V and J ends were trimmed by 7 bases and 0 bases, with 10 bases remaining between them. CDR3: CASNPDSSYNSPLHF. As DNA, the CDR3 is TGTGCCAGCAACCCAGACAGCTCCTATAATTCACCCCTCCACTTT.

V usage is TRBV6-5 and J usage is TRBJ1-4, with D possibly being TRBD1 (6 bases). CDR3 length equals 14 residues. Germline-derived CDR1 and CDR2 are MNHEY and SVGAGI. Trimming shortened V by 6 bases and J by 8 bases, and 16 bases separated the two germline ends. The CDR3 is CASSFDRSQEKLFF. In DNA, the CDR3 is TGTGCCAGCAGCTTCGACAGGTCACAGGAAAAACTGTTTTTT.

The V gene is TRBV25-1, the J gene TRBJ1-6, with D unresolved. From germline, CDR1 is MGHDK and CDR2 SYGVNS. Trimming removed 5 bases at V and 7 bases at J, with 15 bases between. The CDR3 is 15 residues long. The DNA for the CDR3 is TGTGCCAGCAGTCCACCCCGGGAGCAAAATTCACCCCTCCACTTT. Protein: CASSPPREQNSPLHF.

The gene calls are TRBV9 and TRBJ2-2; D perhaps matches TRBD1 (6 bases). This CDR3 comprises 12 residues. Looked up from germline, CDR1 is SGDLS and CDR2 is YYNGEE. Trimming took off 4 bases at V and 8 bases at J, with 9 bases between the two ends. The CDR3 here is CASSPQGGELFF. CDR3 nucleotide sequence: TGTGCCAGCAGCCCCCAGGGGGGGGAGCTGTTTTTT. Variable domain in full (rest from reference TRBV9 and TRBJ2-2): DSGVTQTPKHLITATGQRVTLRCSPRSGDLSVYWYQQSLDQGLQFLIQYYNGEERAKGNILERFSAQQFPDLHSELNLSSLELGDSALYFCASSPQGGELFFGEGSRLTVL.

Comment on this clone: At one boundary the junction diverges from the germline segment, which might be a read error. The chain is built from TRBV5-1 and TRBJ1-2; 10 bases agree with TRBD1. Germline V lookup: CDR1 SGHRS, CDR2 YFSETQ. This CDR3 region has 13 residues. CDR3 in DNA: TGCGCCAGCAGCTTGGGCGACAGGGGGCCCTTAATCTTC. It specifies CASSLGDRGPLIF.

This sequence joins TRBV27 and TRBJ2-6; 8 positions agree with TRBD1. V lost 5 bases and J lost 4; bases outside the gene matches: 22. Germline CDR1 and CDR2: MNHEY and SMNVEV (reference sequence). The CDR3 spans 21 residues. The CDR3 loop is CASSPKPPDRETFLGANVLTF. The CDR3 region has the DNA TGTGCCAGCAGTCCCAAGCCGCCGGACAGGGAAACCTTCCTCGGGGCCAACGTCCTGACTTTC.

The chain recombines TRBV11-2 with TRBJ2-1; unclear D gene. CDR3 length: 14 residues. The germline CDR1 and CDR2 sequences are SGHAT and FQNNGV. V was pared by 6 bases and J by 10 bases, with 19 bases between. The DNA of the CDR3 is TGTGCCAGCAGAACCCCCGTTTCAGGAAACGAGCAGTTCTTC. Amino acids: CASRTPVSGNEQFF. The entire variable domain, with the rest obtained from reference TRBV11-2 and TRBJ2-1, is as follows: EAGVAQSPRYKIIEKRQSVAFWCNPISGHATLYWYQQILGQGPKLLIQFQNNGVVDDSQLPKDRFSAERLKGVDSTLKIQPAKLEDSAVYLCASRTPVSGNEQFFGPGTRLTVL.

This clone has a single count. The rearrangement joins TRBV7-7 to TRBJ2-5; TRBD2 matches at 13 bases. Looked up from germline, CDR1 is SSHAT and CDR2 is FNYEAQ (reference sequence). The CDR3 extends over 15 amino acids. V lost 6 bases to trimming and J lost 5 bases; unmatched junction nucleotides: 6. The DNA for the CDR3 is TGTGCCAGCAGTCCTGGACTAGCGGGGGAGGAGACCCAGTACTTC. It translates to CASSPGLAGEETQYF.

The rearrangement links TRBV7-9 to TRBJ2-3, with TRBD2 matching over 13 bases. The V gene's germline CDR1 is SEHNR and CDR2 FQNEAQ (reference sequence). CDR3 length equals 16 residues. V was clipped by 5 bases and J by 5 bases; unmatched bases: 7. CDR3 protein: CASSGTSGGGVDTQYF. Here the CDR3 DNA reads TGTGCCAGCAGCGGAACTAGCGGGGGGGGTGTAGATACGCAGTATTTT.

The rearrangement links TRBV19 to TRBJ1-1, with D perhaps matching TRBD1 (6 bases). Looked up from germline, CDR1 is LNHDA and CDR2 is SQIVND (reference sequence). Between the trimmed V and J ends, which lost 5 bases and 1 base, there was a span of 11 bases. The CDR3 has 14 residues. For the CDR3, the DNA is TGTGCCAGTAGTCCACGGACAGAGAACACTGAAGCTTTCTTT. The encoded protein is CASSPRTENTEAFF.

The chain combines TRBV7-3 with TRBJ2-7; 7 bases fit TRBD1. This CDR3 comprises 13 residues. Germline V gives CDR1 SGHTA, CDR2 FQGTGA. Losses at the gene ends were 1 base for V and 4 bases for J; bases not matched to a gene: 1. The chain's CDR3 is CASSLRQGYEQYF. CDR3 sequence (DNA): TGTGCCAGCAGCTTAAGACAGGGTTACGAGCAGTACTTC.

The chain couples TRBV9 to TRBJ2-7, with TRBD1 matching 7 bases. The V and J ends lost 0 bases and 8 bases, in that order; junction bases with no gene match: 11. The germline V gene encodes CDR1 SGDLS and CDR2 YYNGEE. CDR3 length: 15 amino acids. The CDR3 loop is CASSVEDRIPAKQYF. For the CDR3, the DNA is TGTGCCAGCAGCGTAGAGGACAGGATTCCGGCAAAGCAGTACTTC.

This rearrangement joins TRBV21-1 to TRBJ1-1. TRBV21-1 is a pseudogene segment. The CDR3 loop spans 14 amino acids. The CDR3 nucleotides are TGTGCCAGCAGCAAAGTTGGCCCGCTAGCTGAAGCTTTCTTT. It yields the protein CASSKVGPLAEAFF.

This clone was found once. The chain has TRBV5-1 and TRBJ2-3; D is unresolved. This CDR3 contains 14 residues. Per the germline V gene, CDR1 is SGHRS and CDR2 is YFSETQ. V lost 0 bases, J lost 0 bases, and 5 bases lay in between. The CDR3: CASSLALSTDTQYF. As DNA, the CDR3 is TGCGCCAGCAGCTTGGCCCTTAGCACAGATACGCAGTATTTT.

This rearrangement joins TRBV18 to TRBJ2-7; TRBD1 is a possible D gene (5 bases). V was trimmed by 2 bases and J by 0 bases, leaving 20 bases between them. Germline V CDR1 and CDR2: KGHSH, LQKENI. The CDR3 loop spans 18 amino acids. DNA of the CDR3: TGTGCCAGCTCACCATCAGGGTCCCGTCACCAAAGCTCCTACGAGCAGTACTTC. It codes for CASSPSGSRHQSSYEQYF. The variable domain in full, with the rest retrieved from reference TRBV18 and TRBJ2-7, is NAGVMQNPRHLVRRRGQEARLRCSPMKGHSHVYWYRQLPEEGLKFMVYLQKENIIDESGMPKERFSAEFPKEGPSILRIQQVVRGDSAAYFCASSPSGSRHQSSYEQYFGPGTRLTVT.